Sequencing of this T cell receptor beta chain was carried out in a study of shared clonotypes between healthy human individuals. Findings and caveats of the study: Expectations were that clonotype sharing among donors would be affected by sequencing depth.

Of note for this clone: Antigen unknown.

Repertoires were generated with immunoSEQ multiplex PCR, while TCRdb's copy carries only in-frame clones and drops some. This sample has fewer than 1.8 million clones; 98% occur once, and the top ten carry 0.36%. V dropped 5 bases and J dropped 5 bases, with 18 bases sitting between them. CDR3 size: 15 residues. Germline CDR1 and CDR2: SGHNT and YENEEA. Donors, healthy HIV-negative adults, lacked recent acute infections or vaccinations. The TCR was taken from a man aged 30 to 45 in good health. V gene TRBV11-3 combines with J gene TRBJ2-5; tentatively, D is TRBD1 (5 bases). Material: naive CD4+ T cells sorted from blood. Documented subset: CD45RA+ positively selected. The CDR3 is CASSHSRVPGETQYF. CDR3 nucleotide sequence: TGTGCCAGCAGCCACAGCAGGGTTCCCGGGGAGACCCAGTACTTC.